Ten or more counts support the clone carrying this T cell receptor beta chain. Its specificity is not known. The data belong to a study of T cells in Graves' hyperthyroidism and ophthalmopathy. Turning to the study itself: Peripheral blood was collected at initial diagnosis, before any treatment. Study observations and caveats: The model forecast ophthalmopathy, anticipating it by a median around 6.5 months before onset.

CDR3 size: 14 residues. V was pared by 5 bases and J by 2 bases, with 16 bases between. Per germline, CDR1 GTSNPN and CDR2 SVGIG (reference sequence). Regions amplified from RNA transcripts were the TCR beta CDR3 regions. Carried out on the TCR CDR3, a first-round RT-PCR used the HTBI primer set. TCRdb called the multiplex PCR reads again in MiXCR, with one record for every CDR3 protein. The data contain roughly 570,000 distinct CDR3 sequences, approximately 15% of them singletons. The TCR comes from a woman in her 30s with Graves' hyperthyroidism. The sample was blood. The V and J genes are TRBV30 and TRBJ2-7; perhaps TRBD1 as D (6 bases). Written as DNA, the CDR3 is TGTGCCTGGGGGGACAATCGGGGTACCTACGAGCAGTACTTC. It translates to CAWGDNRGTYEQYF.